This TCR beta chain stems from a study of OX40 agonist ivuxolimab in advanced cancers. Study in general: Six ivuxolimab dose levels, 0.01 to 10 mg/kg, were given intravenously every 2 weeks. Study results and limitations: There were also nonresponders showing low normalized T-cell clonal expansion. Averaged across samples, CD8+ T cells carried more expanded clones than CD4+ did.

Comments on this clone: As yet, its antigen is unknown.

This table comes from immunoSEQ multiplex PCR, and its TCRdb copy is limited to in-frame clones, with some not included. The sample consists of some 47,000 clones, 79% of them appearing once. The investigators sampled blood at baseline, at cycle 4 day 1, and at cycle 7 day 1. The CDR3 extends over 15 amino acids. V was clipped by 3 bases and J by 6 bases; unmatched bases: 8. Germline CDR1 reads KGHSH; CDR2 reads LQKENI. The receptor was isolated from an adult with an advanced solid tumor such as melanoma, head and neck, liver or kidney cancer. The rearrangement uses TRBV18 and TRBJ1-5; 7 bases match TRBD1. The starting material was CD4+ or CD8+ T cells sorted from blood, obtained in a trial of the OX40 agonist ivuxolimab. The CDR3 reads CASSPQQGTGQPQHF. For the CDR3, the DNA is TGTGCCAGCTCACCTCAACAGGGGACGGGTCAGCCCCAGCATTTT.